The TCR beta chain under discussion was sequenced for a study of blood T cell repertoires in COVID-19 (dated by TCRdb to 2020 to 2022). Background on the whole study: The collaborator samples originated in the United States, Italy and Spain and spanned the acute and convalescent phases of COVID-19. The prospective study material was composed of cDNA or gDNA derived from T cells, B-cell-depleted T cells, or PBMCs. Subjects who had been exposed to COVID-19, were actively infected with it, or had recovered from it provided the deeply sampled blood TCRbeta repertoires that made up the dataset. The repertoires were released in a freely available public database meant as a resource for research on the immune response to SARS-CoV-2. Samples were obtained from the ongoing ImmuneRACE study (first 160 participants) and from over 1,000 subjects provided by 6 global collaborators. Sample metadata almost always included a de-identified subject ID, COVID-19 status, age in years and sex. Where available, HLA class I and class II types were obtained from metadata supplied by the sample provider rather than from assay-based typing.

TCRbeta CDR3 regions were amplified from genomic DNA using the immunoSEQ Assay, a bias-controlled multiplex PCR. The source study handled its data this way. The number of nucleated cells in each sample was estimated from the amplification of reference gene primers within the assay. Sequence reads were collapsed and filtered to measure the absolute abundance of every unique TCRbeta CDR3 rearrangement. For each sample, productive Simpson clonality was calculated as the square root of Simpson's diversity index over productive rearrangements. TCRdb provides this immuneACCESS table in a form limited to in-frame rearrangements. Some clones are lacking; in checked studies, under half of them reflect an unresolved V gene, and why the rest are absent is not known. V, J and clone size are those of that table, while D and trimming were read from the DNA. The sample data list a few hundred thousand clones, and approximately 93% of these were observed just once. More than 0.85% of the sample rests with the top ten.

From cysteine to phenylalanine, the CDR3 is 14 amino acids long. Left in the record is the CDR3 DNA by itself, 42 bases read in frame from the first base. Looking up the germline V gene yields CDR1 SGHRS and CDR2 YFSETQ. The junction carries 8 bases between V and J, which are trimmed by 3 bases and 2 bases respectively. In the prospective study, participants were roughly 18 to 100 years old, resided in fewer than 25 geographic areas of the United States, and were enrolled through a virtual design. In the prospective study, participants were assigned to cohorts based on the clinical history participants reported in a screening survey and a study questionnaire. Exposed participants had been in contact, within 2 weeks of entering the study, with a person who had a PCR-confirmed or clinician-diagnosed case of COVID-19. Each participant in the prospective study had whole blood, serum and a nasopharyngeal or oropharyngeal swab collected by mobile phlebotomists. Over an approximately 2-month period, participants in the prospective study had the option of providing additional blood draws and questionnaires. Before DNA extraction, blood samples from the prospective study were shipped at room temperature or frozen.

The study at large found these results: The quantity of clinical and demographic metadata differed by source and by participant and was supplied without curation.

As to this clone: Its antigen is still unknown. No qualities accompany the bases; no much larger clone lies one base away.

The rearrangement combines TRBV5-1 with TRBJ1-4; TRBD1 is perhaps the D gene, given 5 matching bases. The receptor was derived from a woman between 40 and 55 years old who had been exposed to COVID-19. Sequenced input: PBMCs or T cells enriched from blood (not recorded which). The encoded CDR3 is CASSSDSTNEKLFF. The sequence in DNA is TGCGCCAGCAGCTCCGACAGCACTAATGAAAAACTGTTTTTT.